This TCR beta chain was found in a study of T-cell memory formation after mild COVID-19. Many counts were recorded for this clonotype. Its antigen is not known. TCRdb redid the calling of the 5' RACE reads with MiXCR, one entry per CDR3 protein. This sample has just over 200,000 distinct CDR3 sequences; 9% to 10% occur once, and the top ten carry roughly 3.5%. The study's findings and limits: Day 15 to 85 contractors were CD4/CD8 balanced; later expanders leaned CD4+.

In germline, CDR1 is SGHRS, CDR2 YFSETQ. Between the trimmed V and J ends, which lost 1 base and 4 bases, there was a span of 11 bases. The CDR3 sequence is 14 residues long. The rearrangement links TRBV5-1 to TRBJ1-1, with D possibly TRBD1 on 5 matching bases. The sample consisted of PBMCs or a T cell subset sorted from them (not recorded which). The TCR comes from a man aged 18 to 29 who had mild COVID-19 (a few samples of this study predate the infection). Cell type and time point are not known. CDR3 region: CASSLWAGPTEAFF. Written as DNA, the CDR3 is TGCGCCAGCAGCTTGTGGGCAGGGCCCACTGAAGCTTTCTTT.